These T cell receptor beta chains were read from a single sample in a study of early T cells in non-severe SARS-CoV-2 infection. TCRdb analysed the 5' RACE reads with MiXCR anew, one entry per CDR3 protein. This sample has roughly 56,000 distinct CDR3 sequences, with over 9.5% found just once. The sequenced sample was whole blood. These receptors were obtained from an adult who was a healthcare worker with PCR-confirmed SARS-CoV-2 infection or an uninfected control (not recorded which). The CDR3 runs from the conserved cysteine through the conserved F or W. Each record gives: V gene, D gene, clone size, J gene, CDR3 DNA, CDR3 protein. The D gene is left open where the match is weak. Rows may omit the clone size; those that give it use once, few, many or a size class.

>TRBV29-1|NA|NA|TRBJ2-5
TGCAGCGTTGTCCCGGGGGGCCTGGGTGAGACCCAGTACTTC
CSVVPGGLGETQYF
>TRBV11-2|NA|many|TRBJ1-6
TGTGCCAGCAGCTCCCCCTGGGGCAGGGATAATTCACCCCTCCACTTT
CASSSPWGRDNSPLHF
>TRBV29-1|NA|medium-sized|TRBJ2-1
TGCAGCGTTGAAGTTGATGAGCAGTTCTTC
CSVEVDEQFF
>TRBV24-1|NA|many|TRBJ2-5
TGTGCCACCACCCTCGCGATCATTATACAAGAGACCCAGTACTTC
CATTLAIIIQETQYF
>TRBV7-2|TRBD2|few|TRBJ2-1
TGTGCCAGCAGCTCCCGACTAGCGGCCATGAAAGGGAATGAGCAGTTCTTC
CASSSRLAAMKGNEQFF
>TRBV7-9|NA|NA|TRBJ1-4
TGTGCCAGCACGCCGGCGGCTGCAACTAATGAAAAACTGTTTTTT
CASTPAAATNEKLFF
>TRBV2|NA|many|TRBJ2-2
TGTGCCAGCAGTTTCAGCGATCTACGGATAACCGGGGAGCTGTTTTTT
CASSFSDLRITGELFF
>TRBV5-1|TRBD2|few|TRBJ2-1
TGCGCCAGCAGGGGACTAGCGGGCGCCAATGAGCAGTTCTTC
CASRGLAGANEQFF
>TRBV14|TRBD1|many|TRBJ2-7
TGTGCCAGCAGCCGAGAGGGGGCCCCTCGGAGGGAGCAGTACTTC
CASSREGAPRREQYF
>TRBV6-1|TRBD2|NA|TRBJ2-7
TGTGCCAGCAGTGAAGCGGCTAGCGGGAGGCAGTACTTC
CASSEAASGRQYF
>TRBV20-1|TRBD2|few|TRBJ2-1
TGCAGTGCCTTCCCCGAGGGACTAGCAATATACAATGAGCAGTTCTTC
CSAFPEGLAIYNEQFF
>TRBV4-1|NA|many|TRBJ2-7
TGCGCCAGCAGCCAAGAAGTTCATACCGACGAGCAGTACTTC
CASSQEVHTDEQYF
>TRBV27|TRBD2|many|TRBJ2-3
TGTGCCAGCGGGGAGCGGGAGGTCAGAGATACGCAGTATTTT
CASGEREVRDTQYF
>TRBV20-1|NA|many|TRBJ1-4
TGCAGTGCCCCTCCGGGACACCTTAATGAAAAACTGTTTTTT
CSAPPGHLNEKLFF
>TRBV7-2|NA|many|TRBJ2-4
TGTGCCAGCAGCTTAGTGGCCGCGGGACTTGGAAACATTCAGTACTTC
CASSLVAAGLGNIQYF
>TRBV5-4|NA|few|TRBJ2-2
TGTGCCAGCAGCTTGGCCGGGTCGAACACCGGGGAGCTGTTTTTT
CASSLAGSNTGELFF
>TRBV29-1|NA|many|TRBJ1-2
TGCAGCGTTGAAGGTTTCCGGAGTAACTATGGCTACACCTTC
CSVEGFRSNYGYTF
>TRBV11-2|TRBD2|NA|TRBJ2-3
TGTGCCAGCGAGCGGGAGGGCCGAGGTACAGATACGCAGTATTTT
CASEREGRGTDTQYF
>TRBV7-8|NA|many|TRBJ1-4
TGTGCCAGCAGCTCTCGGGCGGCGGTTGAAAAACTGTTTTTT
CASSSRAAVEKLFF
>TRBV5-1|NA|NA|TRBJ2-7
TGCGCCAGCAGCTTGGTTGTCACCTCCTACGAGCAGTACTTC
CASSLVVTSYEQYF
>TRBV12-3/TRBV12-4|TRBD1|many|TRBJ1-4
TGTGCCAGCGGCTTGGGACAGCTACTTAATGAAAAACTGTTTTTT
CASGLGQLLNEKLFF
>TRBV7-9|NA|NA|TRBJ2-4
TGTGCCAGCAGCTTAGGGAACGACGGAAAAAACATTCAGTACTTC
CASSLGNDGKNIQYF
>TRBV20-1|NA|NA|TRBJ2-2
TGCAGTGCTAGAGGGGGGGCGCCGAACACCGGGGAGCTGTTTTTT
CSARGGAPNTGELFF
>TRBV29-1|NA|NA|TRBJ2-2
TGCAGCTTCCGAGGGTGGGGGAACACCGGGGAGCTGTTTTTT
CSFRGWGNTGELFF
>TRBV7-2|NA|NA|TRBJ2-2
TGTGCCAGCAGCTTCTTAAGATCCGGGGAGCTGTTTTTT
CASSFLRSGELFF
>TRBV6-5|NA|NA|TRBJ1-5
TGTGCCAGCAGTTCCGGACGCCAGGGGCAGCCCCAGCATTTT
CASSSGRQGQPQHF
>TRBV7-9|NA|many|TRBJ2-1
TGTGCCAGCGGCGGGGATGAGCAGTTCTTC
CASGGDEQFF